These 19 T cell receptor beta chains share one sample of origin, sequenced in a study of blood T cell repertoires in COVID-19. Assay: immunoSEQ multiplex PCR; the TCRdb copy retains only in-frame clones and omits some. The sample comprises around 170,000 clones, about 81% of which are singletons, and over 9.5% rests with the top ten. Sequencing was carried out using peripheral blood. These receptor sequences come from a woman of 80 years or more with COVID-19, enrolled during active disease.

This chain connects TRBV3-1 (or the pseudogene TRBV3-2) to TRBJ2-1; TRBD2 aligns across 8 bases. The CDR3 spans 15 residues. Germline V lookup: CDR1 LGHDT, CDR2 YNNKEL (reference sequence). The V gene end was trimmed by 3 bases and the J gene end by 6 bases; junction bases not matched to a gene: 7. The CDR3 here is CASSHDRTSLNEQFF. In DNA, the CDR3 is TGTGCCAGCAGCCACGATAGGACTAGCCTCAATGAGCAGTTCTTC.

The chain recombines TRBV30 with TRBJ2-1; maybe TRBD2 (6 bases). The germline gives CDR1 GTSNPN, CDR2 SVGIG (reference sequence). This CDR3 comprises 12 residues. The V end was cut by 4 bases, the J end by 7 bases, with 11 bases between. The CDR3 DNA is TGTGCCTGGAAATCTCGGGGGAATGAGCAGTTCTTC. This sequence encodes CAWKSRGNEQFF.

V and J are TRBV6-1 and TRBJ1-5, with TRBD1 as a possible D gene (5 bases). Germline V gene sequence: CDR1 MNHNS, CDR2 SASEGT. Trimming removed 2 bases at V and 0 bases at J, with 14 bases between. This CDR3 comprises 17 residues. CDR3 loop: CASSERRRGYSNQPQHF. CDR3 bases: TGTGCCAGCAGTGAACGGCGTAGGGGATATAGCAATCAGCCCCAGCATTTT.

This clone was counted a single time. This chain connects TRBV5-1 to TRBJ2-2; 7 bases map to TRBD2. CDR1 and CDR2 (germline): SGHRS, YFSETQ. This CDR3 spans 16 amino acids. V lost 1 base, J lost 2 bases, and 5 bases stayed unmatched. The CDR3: CASSLYGGYNTGELFF. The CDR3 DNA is TGCGCCAGCAGCTTGTACGGGGGGTACAACACCGGGGAGCTGTTTTTT.

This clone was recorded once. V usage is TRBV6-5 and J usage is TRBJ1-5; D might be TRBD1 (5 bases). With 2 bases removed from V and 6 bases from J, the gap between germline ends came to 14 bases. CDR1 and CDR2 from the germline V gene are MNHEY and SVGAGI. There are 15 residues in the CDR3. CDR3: CASSYLPGRGQPQHF. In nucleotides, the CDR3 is TGTGCCAGCAGTTACCTTCCAGGGCGCGGTCAGCCCCAGCATTTT.

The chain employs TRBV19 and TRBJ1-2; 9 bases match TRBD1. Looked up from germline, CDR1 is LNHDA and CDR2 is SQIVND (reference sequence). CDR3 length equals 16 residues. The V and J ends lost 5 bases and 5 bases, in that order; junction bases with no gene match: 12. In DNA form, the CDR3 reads TGTGCCAGTAGTTCATGGACAGGGGTGTATGGATATGGCTACACCTTC. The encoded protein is CASSSWTGVYGYGYTF.

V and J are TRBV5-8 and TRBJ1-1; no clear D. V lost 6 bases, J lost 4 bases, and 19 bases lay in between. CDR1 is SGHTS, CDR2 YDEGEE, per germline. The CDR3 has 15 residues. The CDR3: CASTSTMFRFTEAFF. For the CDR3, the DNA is TGTGCCAGCACCTCCACCATGTTCAGGTTCACTGAAGCTTTCTTT.

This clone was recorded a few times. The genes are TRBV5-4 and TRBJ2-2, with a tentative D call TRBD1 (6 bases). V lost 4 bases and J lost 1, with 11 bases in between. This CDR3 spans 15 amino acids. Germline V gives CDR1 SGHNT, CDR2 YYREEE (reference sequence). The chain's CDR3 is CASSKDSMNTGELFF. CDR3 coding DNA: TGTGCCAGCAGCAAGGACAGTATGAACACCGGGGAGCTGTTTTTT.

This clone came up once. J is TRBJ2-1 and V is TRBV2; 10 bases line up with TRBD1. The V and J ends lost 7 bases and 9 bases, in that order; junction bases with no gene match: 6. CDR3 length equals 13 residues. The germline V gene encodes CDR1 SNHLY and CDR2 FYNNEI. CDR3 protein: CASTRQGAGEQFF. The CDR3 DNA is TGTGCCAGCACACGACAGGGGGCGGGTGAGCAGTTCTTC.

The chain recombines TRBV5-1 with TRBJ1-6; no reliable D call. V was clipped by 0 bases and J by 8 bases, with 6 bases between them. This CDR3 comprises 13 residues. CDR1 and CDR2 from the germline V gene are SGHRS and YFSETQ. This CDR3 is CASSLGEDSPLHF. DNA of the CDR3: TGCGCCAGCAGCTTGGGGGAGGATTCACCCCTCCACTTT.

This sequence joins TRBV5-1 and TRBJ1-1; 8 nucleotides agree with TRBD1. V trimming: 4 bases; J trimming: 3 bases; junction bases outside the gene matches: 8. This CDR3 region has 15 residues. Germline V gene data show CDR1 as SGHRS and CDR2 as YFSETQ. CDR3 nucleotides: TGCGCCAGCAGCCCCGGACAGGGAGGATACACTGAAGCTTTCTTT. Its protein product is CASSPGQGGYTEAFF.

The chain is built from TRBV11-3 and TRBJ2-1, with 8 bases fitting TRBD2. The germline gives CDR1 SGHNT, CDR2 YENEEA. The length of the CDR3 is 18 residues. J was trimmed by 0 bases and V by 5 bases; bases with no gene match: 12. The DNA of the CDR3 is TGTGCCAGCAGCGGACCTGCGGGGGGCCCGGGCTCCTACAATGAGCAGTTCTTC. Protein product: CASSGPAGGPGSYNEQFF.

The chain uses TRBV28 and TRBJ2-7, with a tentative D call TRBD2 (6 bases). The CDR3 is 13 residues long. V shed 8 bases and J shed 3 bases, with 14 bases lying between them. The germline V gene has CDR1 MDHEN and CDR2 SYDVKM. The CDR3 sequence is CASRRDGGYEQYF. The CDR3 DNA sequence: TGTGCCAGCCGGAGGGACGGGGGCTACGAGCAGTACTTC. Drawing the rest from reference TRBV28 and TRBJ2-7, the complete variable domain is DVKVTQSSRYLVKRTGEKVFLECVQDMDHENMFWYRQDPGLGLRLIYFSYDVKMKEKGDIPEGYSVSREKKERFSLILESASTNQTSMYLCASRRDGGYEQYFGPGTRLTVT.

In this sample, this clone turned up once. CDR3 amino acids: CASSVEGGNQPQHF. CDR3 nucleotides: TGTGCCAGCAGCGTAGAAGGGGGTAATCAGCCCCAGCATTTT. J is TRBJ1-5 and V is TRBV9; D is perhaps TRBD1 (6 bases). V lost 0 bases and J 4 bases, leaving 8 bases between the germline ends. CDR1 is SGDLS, CDR2 YYNGEE, per germline. The CDR3 has 14 amino acids.

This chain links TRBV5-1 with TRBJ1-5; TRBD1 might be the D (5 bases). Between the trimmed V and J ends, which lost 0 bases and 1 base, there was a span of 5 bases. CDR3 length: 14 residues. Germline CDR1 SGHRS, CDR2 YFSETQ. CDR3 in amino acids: CASSLDRSNQPQHF. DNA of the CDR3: TGCGCCAGCAGCTTGGACAGGAGCAATCAGCCCCAGCATTTT.

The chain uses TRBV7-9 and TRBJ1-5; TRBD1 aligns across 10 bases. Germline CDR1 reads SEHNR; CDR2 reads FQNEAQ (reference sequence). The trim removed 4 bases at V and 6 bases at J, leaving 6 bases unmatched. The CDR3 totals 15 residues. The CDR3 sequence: CASSSSGTGAQPQHF. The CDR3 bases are TGTGCCAGCAGCTCAAGTGGGACAGGGGCTCAGCCCCAGCATTTT.

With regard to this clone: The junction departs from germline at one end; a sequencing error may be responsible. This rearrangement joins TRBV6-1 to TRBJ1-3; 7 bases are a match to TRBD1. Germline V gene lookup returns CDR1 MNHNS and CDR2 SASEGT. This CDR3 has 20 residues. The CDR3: CASIEVYRGSARYMRNTIYF. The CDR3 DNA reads TGTGCCAGCATTGAAGTATACAGGGGTTCAGCCCGTTACATGAGGAACACCATATATTTT.

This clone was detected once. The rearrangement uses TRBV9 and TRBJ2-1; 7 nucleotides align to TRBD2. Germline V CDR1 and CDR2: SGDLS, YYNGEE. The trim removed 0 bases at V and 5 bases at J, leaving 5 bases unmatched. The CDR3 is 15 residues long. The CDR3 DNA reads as TGTGCCAGCAGCGTAGTGGGACTACTTGACAATGAGCAGTTCTTC. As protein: CASSVVGLLDNEQFF. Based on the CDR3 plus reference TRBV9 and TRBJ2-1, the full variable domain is DSGVTQTPKHLITATGQRVTLRCSPRSGDLSVYWYQQSLDQGLQFLIQYYNGEERAKGNILERFSAQQFPDLHSELNLSSLELGDSALYFCASSVVGLLDNEQFFGPGTRLTVL.

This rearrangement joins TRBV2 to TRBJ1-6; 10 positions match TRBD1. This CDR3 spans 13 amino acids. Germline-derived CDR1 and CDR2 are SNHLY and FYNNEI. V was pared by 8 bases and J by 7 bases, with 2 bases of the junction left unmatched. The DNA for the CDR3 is TGTGCCAGCGGGGGACAGGGGAATTCACCCCTCCACTTT. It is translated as CASGGQGNSPLHF.